The clone carrying this TCR beta chain has a handful of counts. Its target is not known. This CDR3 comprises 14 residues. This sample is drawn from a study of T-cell reconstitution after alpha-beta-depleted transplantation in children. Whole-study results and caveats: After one year, T-cell counts and TCRbeta diversity mostly came from new T cells. Reported findings indicate that, about two months after transplant, alpha-beta T cells came from several hundred expanded clones, which were derived from non-depleted graft cells. Several patients had high TCRbeta diversity at day 60; it came from surviving recipient T cells and thymic progenitors.

TCRbeta library construction was performed incorporating unique molecular identifiers. TCRdb fed the PCR reads into MiXCR, producing one record per CDR3 protein. The sample holds about 310,000 distinct CDR3 sequences; roughly 21% are singletons and the top ten take approximately 11%. This receptor was obtained from a male patient younger than 18 who had a stem cell transplant for acute lymphoblastic leukemia, so the T cells may come from the graft donor. The chain couples TRBV21-1 to TRBJ2-5; the D call of TRBD1 is as the table states it, not checked on the DNA. TRBV21-1 constitutes a pseudogene. This material consisted of PBMCs, mostly from graft donor cells, taken 180 days after TCRalphabeta/CD19-depleted stem cell transplant. The CDR3 sequence: CASRGGRGQETQYF. The CDR3 DNA reads TGTGCCAGTCGAGGGGGCAGGGGGCAAGAGACCCAGTACTTC.